The present entry profiles one T cell receptor beta chain with its context. These data belong to a study of control samples from healthy donors and cancer patients. Using immunoSEQ multiplex PCR, the repertoire was profiled, and TCRdb retains in-frame clones only, with some absent. Among roughly 81,000 clones listed, around 83% were seen once. The CDR3 runs to 12 residues. Germline V gene lookup returns CDR1 SGHRS and CDR2 YFSETQ. Trimming left V 5 bases short and J 0 bases short, with 5 bases between. The specimen sequenced was PBMCs. The TCR was taken from a man aged 60 to 69 with head and neck cancer. The chain uses TRBV5-1 and TRBJ2-5; no clear D gene. The CDR3 region is CASSTDQETQYF. As DNA, the CDR3 is TGCGCCAGCAGTACAGACCAAGAGACCCAGTACTTC.